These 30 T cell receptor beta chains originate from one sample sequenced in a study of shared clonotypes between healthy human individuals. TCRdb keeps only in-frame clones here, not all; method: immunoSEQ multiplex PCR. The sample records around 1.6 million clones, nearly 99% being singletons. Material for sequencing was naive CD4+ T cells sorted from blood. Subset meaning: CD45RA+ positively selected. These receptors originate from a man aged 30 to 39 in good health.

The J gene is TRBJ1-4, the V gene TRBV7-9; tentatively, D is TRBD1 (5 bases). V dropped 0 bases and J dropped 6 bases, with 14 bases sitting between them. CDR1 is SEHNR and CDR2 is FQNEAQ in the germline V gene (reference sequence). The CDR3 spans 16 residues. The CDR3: CASSLARYQGDEKLFF. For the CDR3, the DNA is TGTGCCAGCAGCTTAGCCCGATATCAGGGCGATGAAAAACTGTTTTTT.

The CDR3 loop reads CASSLLAGGRTTDTQYF. In nucleotides, the CDR3 is TGTGCCAGCAGCTTGCTAGCGGGAGGACGGACCACAGATACGCAGTATTTT. The chain carries TRBV7-6 and TRBJ2-3; the match to TRBD2 covers 11 bases. The trim removed 3 bases at V and 2 bases at J, leaving 7 bases unmatched. CDR1 is SGHVS, CDR2 FNYEAQ, per germline. The CDR3 sequence is 17 residues long. Based on the CDR3 plus reference TRBV7-6 and TRBJ2-3, the full variable domain is GAGVSQSPRYKVTKRGQDVALRCDPISGHVSLYWYRQALGQGPEFLTYFNYEAQQDKSGLPNDRFSAERPEGSISTLTIQRTEQRDSAMYRCASSLLAGGRTTDTQYFGPGTRLTVL.

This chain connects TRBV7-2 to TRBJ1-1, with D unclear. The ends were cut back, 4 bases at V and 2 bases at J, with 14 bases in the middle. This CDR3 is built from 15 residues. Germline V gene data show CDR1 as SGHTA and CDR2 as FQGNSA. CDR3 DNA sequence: TGTGCCAGCAGCTCCCAATCCCTCAGTAACACTGAAGCTTTCTTT. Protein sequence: CASSSQSLSNTEAFF.

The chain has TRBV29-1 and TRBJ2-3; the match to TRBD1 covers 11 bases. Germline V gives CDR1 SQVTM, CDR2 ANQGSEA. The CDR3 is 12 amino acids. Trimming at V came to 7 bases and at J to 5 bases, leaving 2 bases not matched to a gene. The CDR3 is CSGGTGGDTQYF. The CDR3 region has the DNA TGCAGCGGTGGGACAGGGGGAGATACGCAGTATTTT.

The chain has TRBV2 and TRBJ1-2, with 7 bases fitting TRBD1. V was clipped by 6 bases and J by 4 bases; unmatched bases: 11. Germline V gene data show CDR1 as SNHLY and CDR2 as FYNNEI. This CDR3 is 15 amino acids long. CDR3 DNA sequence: TGTGCCAGCAGGGGGGACAGAATACTATCCTATGGCTACACCTTC. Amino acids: CASRGDRILSYGYTF.

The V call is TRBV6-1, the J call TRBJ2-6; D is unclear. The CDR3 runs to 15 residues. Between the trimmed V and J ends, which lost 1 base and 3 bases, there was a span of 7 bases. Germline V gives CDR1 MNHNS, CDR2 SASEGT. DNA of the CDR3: TGTGCCAGCAGTGAAGACTCTGATGGGGCCAACGTCCTGACTTTC. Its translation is CASSEDSDGANVLTF.

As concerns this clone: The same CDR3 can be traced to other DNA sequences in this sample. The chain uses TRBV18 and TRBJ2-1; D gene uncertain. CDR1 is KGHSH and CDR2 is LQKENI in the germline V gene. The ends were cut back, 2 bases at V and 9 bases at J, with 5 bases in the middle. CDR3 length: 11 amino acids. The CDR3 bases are TGTGCCAGCTCACCATCCAGTGAGCAGTTCTTC. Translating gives CASSPSSEQFF.

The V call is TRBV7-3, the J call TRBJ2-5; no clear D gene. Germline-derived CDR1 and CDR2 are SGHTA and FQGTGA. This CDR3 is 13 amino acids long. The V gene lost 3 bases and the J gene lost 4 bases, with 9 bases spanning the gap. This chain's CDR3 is CASSFGVRETQYF. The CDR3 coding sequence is TGTGCCAGCAGCTTTGGGGTGCGAGAGACCCAGTACTTC.

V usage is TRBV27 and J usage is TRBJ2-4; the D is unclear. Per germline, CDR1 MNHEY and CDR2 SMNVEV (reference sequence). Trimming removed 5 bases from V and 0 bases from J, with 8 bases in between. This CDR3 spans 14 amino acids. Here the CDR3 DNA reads TGTGCCAGCAGTGATCCACTAGCCAAAAACATTCAGTACTTC. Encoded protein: CASSDPLAKNIQYF.

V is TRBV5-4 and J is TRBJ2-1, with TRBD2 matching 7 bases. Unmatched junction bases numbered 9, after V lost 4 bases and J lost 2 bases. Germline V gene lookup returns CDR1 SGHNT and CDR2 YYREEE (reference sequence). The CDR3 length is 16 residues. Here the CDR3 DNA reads TGTGCCAGCAGCCGGGATAGCGGGCGGACCTACAATGAGCAGTTCTTC. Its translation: CASSRDSGRTYNEQFF. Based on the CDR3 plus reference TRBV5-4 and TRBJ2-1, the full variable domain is ETGVTQSPTHLIKTRGQQVTLRCSSQSGHNTVSWYQQALGQGPQFIFQYYREEENGRGNFPPRFSGLQFPNYSSELNVNALELDDSALYLCASSRDSGRTYNEQFFGPGTRLTVL.

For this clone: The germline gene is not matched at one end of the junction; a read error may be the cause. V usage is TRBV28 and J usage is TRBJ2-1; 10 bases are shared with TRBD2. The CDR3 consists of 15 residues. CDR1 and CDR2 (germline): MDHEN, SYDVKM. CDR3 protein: CASSVTSGVYNKQFF. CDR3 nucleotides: TGTGCCAGCAGTGTCACTAGCGGGGTATACAATAAGCAGTTCTTC.

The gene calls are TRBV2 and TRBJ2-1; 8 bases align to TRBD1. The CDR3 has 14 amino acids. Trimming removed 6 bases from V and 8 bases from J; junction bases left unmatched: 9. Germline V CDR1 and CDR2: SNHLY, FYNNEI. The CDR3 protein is CASSERTGRDEQFF. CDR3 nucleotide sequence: TGTGCCAGCAGCGAAAGGACAGGGCGAGATGAGCAGTTCTTC.

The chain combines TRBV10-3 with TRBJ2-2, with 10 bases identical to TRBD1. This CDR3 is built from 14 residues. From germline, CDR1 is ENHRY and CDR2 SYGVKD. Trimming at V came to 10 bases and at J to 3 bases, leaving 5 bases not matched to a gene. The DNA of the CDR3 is TGTGCCACACAAGGGACAGGGGACACCGGGGAGCTGTTTTTT. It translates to CATQGTGDTGELFF.

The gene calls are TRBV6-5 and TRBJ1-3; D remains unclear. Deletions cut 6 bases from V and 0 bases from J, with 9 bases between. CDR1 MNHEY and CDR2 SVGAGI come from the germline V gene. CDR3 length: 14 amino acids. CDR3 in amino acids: CASRPHFSGNTIYF. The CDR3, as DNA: TGTGCCAGCAGACCACATTTCTCTGGAAACACCATATATTTT.

The CDR3 DNA follows: TGTGCCACCAGCAGAGATTACGGGGAACTCTACGAGCAGTACTTC. It is translated as CATSRDYGELYEQYF. The chain combines TRBV15 with TRBJ2-7; a weak D match, TRBD2 (5 bases). Trimming removed 0 bases at V and 3 bases at J, with 12 bases between. From germline, CDR1 is LNHNV and CDR2 YYDKDF (reference sequence). This CDR3 is built from 15 residues.

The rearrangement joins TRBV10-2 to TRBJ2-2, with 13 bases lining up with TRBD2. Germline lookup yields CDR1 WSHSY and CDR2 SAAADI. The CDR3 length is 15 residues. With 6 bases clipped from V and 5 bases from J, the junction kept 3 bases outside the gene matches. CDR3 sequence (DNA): TGCGCCAGCAGAGGGACTAGCGGGATTACCGGGGAGCTGTTTTTT. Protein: CASRGTSGITGELFF.

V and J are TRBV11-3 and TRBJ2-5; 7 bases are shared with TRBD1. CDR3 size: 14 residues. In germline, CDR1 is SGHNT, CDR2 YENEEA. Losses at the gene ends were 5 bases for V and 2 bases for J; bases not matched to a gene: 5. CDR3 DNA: TGTGCCAGCAGCCCGGGACAGTCACAAGAGACCCAGTACTTC. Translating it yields CASSPGQSQETQYF.

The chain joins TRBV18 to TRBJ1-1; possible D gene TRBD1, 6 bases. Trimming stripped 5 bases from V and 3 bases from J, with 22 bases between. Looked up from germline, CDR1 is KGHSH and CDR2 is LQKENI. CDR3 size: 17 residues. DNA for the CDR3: TGTGCCAGCTCAAGACAGGTGGCCACCCAGGGTGACACTGAAGCTTTCTTT. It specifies CASSRQVATQGDTEAFF.

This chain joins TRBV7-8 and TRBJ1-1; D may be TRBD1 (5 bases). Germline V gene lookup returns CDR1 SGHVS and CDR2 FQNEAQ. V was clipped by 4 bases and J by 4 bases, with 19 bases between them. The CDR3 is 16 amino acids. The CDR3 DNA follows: TGTGCCAGCAGCTCCTCATATTCGGGGGTCGGCACTGAAGCTTTCTTT. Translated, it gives CASSSSYSGVGTEAFF.

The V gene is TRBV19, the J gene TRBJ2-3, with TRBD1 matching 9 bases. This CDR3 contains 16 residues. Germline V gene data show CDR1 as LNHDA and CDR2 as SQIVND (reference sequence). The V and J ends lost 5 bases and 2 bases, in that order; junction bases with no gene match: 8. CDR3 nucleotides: TGTGCCAGTAGTTGGAAGGGGACAGGGCCCACAGATACGCAGTATTTT. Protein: CASSWKGTGPTDTQYF.

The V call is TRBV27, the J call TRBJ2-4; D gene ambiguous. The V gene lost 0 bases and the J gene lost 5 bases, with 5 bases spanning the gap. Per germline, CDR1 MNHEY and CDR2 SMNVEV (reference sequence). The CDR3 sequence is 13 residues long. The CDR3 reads CASSLSRQNIQYF. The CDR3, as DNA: TGTGCCAGCAGTTTATCCAGACAAAACATTCAGTACTTC.

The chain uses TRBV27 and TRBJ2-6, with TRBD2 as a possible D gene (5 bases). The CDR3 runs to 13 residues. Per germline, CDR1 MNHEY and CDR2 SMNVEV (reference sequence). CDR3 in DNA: TGTGTCATCCTAGCCTCGGGTTGCGCCGTCCTGACTTTC. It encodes CVILASGCAVLTF.

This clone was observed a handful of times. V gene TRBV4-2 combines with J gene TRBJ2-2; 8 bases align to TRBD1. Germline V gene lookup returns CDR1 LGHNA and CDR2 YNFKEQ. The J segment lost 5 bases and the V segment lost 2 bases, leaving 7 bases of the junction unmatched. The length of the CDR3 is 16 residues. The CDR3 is CASSQRQGTGTGELFF. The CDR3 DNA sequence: TGTGCCAGCAGCCAAAGACAGGGGACGGGGACCGGGGAGCTGTTTTTT.

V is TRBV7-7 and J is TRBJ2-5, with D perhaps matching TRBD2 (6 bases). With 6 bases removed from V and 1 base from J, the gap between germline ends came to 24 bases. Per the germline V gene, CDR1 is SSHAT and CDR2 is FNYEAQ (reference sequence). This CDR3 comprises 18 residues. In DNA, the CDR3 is TGTGCCAGCAGGACTAGACCTGAGCGGGCACCTATCCAAGAGACCCAGTACTTC. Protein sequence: CASRTRPERAPIQETQYF. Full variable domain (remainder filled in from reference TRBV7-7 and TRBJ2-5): GAGVSQSPRYKVTKRGQDVTLRCDPISSHATLYWYQQALGQGPEFLTYFNYEAQPDKSGLPSDRFSAERPEGSISTLTIQRTEQRDSAMYRCASRTRPERAPIQETQYFGPGTRLLVL.

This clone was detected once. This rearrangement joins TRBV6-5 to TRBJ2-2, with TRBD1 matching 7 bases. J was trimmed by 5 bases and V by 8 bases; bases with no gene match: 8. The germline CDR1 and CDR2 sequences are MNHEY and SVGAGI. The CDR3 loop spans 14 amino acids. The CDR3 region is CASSRQGRTGELFF. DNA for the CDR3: TGTGCCAGCTCTCGACAGGGACGTACCGGGGAGCTGTTTTTT.

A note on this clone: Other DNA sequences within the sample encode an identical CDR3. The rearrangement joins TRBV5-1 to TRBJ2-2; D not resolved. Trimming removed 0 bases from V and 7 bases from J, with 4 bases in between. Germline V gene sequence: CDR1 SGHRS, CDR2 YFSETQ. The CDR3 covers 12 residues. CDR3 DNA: TGCGCCAGCAGCTTGGCCAGCGGGGAGCTGTTTTTT. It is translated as CASSLASGELFF.

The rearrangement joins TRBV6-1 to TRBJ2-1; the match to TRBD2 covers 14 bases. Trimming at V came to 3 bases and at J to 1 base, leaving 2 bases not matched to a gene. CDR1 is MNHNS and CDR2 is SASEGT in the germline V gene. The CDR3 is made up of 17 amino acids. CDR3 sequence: CASSEGLAGVSYNEQFF. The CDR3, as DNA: TGTGCCAGCAGTGAGGGACTAGCGGGAGTGTCCTACAATGAGCAGTTCTTC.

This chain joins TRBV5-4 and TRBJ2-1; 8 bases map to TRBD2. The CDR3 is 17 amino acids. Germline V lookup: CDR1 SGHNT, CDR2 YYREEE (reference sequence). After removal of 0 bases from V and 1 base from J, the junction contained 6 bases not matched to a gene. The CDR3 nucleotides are TGTGCCAGCAGCTTGGGAGGGGCGGGAGGATCCTACAATGAGCAGTTCTTC. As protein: CASSLGGAGGSYNEQFF.

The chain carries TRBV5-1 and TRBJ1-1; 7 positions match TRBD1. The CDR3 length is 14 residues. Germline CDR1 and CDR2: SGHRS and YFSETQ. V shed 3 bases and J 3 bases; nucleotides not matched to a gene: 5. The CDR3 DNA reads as TGCGCCAGCAGCTCTAGGGGGCGGGACACTGAAGCTTTCTTT. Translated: CASSSRGRDTEAFF.

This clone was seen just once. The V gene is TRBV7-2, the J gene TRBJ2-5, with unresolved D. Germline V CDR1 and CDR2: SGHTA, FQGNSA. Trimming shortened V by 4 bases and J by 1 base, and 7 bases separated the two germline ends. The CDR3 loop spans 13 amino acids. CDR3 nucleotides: TGTGCCAGCAGCTCCGTCGTCCAAGAGACCCAGTACTTC. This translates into CASSSVVQETQYF.